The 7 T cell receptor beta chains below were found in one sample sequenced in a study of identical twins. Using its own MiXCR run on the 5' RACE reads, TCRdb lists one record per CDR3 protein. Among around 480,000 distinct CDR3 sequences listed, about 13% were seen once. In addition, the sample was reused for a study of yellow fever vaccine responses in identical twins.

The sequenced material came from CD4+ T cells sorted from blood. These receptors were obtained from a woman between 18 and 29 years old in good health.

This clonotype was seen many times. CDR3 in DNA: TGTGCCAGCAGCGCCCATGGACAGTCCTCCTACAATGAGCAGTTCTTC. It translates to CASSAHGQSSYNEQFF. The chain couples TRBV21-1 to TRBJ2-1; the table calls TRBD1, which could not be checked here. TRBV21-1 has pseudogene status. The CDR3 loop spans 16 amino acids.

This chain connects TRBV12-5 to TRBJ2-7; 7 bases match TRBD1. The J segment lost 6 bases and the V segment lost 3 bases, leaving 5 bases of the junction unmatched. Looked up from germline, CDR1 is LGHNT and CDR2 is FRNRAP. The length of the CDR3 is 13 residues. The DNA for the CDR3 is TGTGCTAGTGGTTTAGGAACAGGGGCCGAGCAGTACTTC. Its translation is CASGLGTGAEQYF. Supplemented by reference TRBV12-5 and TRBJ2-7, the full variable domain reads DARVTQTPRHKVTEMGQEVTMRCQPILGHNTVFWYRQTMMQGLELLAYFRNRAPLDDSGMPKDRFSAEMPDATLATLKIQPSEPRDSAVYFCASGLGTGAEQYFGPGTRLTVT.

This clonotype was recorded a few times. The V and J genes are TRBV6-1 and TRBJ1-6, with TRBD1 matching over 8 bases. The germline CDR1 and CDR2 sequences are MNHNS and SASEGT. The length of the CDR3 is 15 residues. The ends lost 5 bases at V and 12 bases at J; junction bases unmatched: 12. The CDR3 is CASSPSQGGAKPLHF. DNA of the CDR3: TGTGCCAGCAGTCCCTCACAGGGGGGGGCCAAACCCCTCCACTTT.

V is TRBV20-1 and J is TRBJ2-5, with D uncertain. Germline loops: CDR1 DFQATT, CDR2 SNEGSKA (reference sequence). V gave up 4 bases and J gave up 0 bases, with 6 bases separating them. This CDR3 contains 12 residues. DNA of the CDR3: TGCAGTGCTAAGGGATACCAAGAGACCCAGTACTTC. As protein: CSAKGYQETQYF.

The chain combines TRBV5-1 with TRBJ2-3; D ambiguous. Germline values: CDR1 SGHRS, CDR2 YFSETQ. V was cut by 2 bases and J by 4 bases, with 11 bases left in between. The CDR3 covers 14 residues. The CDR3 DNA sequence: TGCGCCAGCAGCTTTTTGACCGGTCCAGATACGCAGTATTTT. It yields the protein CASSFLTGPDTQYF.

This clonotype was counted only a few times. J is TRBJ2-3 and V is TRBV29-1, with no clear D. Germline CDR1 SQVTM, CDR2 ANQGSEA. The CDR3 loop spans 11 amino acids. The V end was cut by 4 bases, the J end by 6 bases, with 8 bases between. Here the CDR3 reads CSVGLSDTQYF. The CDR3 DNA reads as TGCAGCGTTGGACTCTCGGATACGCAGTATTTT.

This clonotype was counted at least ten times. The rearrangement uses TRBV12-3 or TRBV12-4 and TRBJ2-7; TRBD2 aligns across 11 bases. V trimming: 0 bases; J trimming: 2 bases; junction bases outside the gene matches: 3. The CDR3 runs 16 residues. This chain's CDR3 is CASSLAGTSGTYEQYF. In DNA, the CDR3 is TGTGCCAGCAGTTTAGCCGGGACTAGCGGAACCTACGAGCAGTACTTC.